This TCR beta chain was sequenced in a study of CD8 T cells in Susac syndrome (dated by TCRdb to the late 2010s). For context, the study as a whole: Whether CD8+ T cell activation and differentiation in Susac syndrome was antigen driven was tested using repertoire sequencing. General conclusions and limits of the study: The TCR sequencing and HLA analysis was acknowledged to have included a relatively small number of individuals.

Concerning this clonotype itself: It has no known antigen specificity. No base quality values were provided; no much bigger clone lies one nucleotide off.

RNA was extracted using the RNeasy kit, and roughly 0.45 to 1 microgram was reverse transcribed with random hexamers. The immunoSEQ multiplex PCR assay, which covers 54 Vbeta and 13 Jbeta segments, was used to amplify TCR beta CDR3 regions. To correct PCR amplification bias, a synthetic template baseline was used for both primer optimization and computational correction. The source study handled its data this way. Only productive sequences were kept, with reads annotated to V, D and J genes according to IMGT and analyzed in immunoSEQ Analyzer. Clonality was calculated as one minus the Shannon entropy normalized by log2 of the number of productive unique sequences. For each patient and control, public and private clones were evaluated among the 100 most prevalent clones. Clones were defined as Susac-specific if absent from the healthy and MS cohorts, from roughly 1,100 published viral clones and from other ImmuneACCESS disease sequences. TCRdb redid the processing of the public reads, applying fastp at Q25 and MiXCR, and retained in-frame beta chains. Merged by CDR3 protein, the rows form single entries marked with the most common genes and DNA. TCRdb, rather than the study authors, made the V and J calls. For this sample there are about 200,000 distinct CDR3 sequences; about 95% appear just once. 0.1% of the sample belongs to the ten largest clones.

From the germline V gene (reference sequence), CDR1 is LNHDA and CDR2 is SQIVND. The CDR3 covers 12 residues, taking in both the cysteine and the phenylalanine. The only DNA kept is the CDR3, 36 bases in frame from the first base. V is cut by 4 bases and J by 4 bases, and the space between the germline ends is 7 bases. Peripheral blood CD8+ and CD4+ T cells from healthy donors, Susac syndrome patients and multiple sclerosis patients were profiled by high-throughput TCR beta sequencing. Healthy donors were age- and sex-matched controls. Bulk CD8+ and CD4+ T cells were purified by magnetic negative isolation, while CD8+ TEMRA cells were enriched using FACS. Blood was drawn into EDTA tubes, processed within 24 hours, and PBMCs were isolated by density gradient centrifugation. PBMCs intended for TCR sequencing were frozen in liquid nitrogen and were later thawed in a 37 degrees C water bath. Purity of sorted or isolated CD4+, CD8+ and CD8+ TEMRA cells was at least 90%.

The receptor chain draws on TRBV19 and TRBJ1-1; the D gene cannot be named for sure. The source of this sequence is a human donor in good health. The sequencing input was CD4+ T cells from PBMCs. Read as DNA, the sequence is TGTGCCAGTAGTAGATATGGCACTGAAGCTTTCTTT. This translates into CASSRYGTEAFF.